This T cell receptor (beta chain) was profiled in a study of Ad26.COV2.S vaccination and SARS-CoV-2 variants. Germline assignment: CDR1 SGHTA and CDR2 FQGNSA. The CDR3 totals 16 residues. V shed 5 bases and J 13 bases; nucleotides not matched to a gene: 15. Turning to this clone: Its antigen is still unknown.

Points from the study as a whole: Total T cell responses were possibly underestimated by TCR breadth and depth analyses.

Some clones are missing from TCRdb's copy, which holds only in-frame ones; the method was immunoSEQ multiplex PCR. The sample carries around 86,000 clones, more than 70% recorded once. The chain couples TRBV7-2 to TRBJ1-6; 9 bases are shared with TRBD1. The source of this sequence is a human donor who had recovered from COVID-19. The input for sequencing was peripheral blood, taken after recovery from COVID-19. In nucleotides, the CDR3 is TGTGCCAGCAGCCCTAGAGGGGACAGGGCCGATAGGCCCCTCCACTTT. Protein: CASSPRGDRADRPLHF.